This T cell receptor beta chain was recorded in a study of OX40 agonist ivuxolimab in advanced cancers. As for the study in general: The treatment was a fully human IgG2 OX40 agonist, ivuxolimab. Patients were dosed intravenously with ivuxolimab at 0.01 to 10 mg/kg every 2 weeks. Study-wide results and limits: Blood T cells, both CD4+ and CD8+, expanded clonally by week 6 at 0.1 to 3.0 mg/kg.

Profiling relied on immunoSEQ multiplex PCR, and the TCRdb table lists in-frame clones only, not all of them. The sample consists of about 80,000 clones, 84% of them appearing once. V was shortened by 0 bases and J by 3 bases, with 5 bases between the two germline ends. The germline V gene encodes CDR1 SGHNT and CDR2 YYREEE (reference sequence). CDR3 length equals 13 residues. Concerning this clone: What it binds is unknown. The sample holds other DNA sequences that translate to the same CDR3.

Sequences were derived from CD4+ or CD8+ T cells sorted from blood, sampled in a trial of the OX40 agonist ivuxolimab. The V and J genes are TRBV5-4 and TRBJ2-3; D call uncertain. This TCR was sampled from an adult with an advanced solid tumor such as melanoma, head and neck, liver or kidney cancer. The CDR3 DNA reads as TGTGCCAGCAGCTTGGGCCTAACAGATACGCAGTATTTT. Translated, it gives CASSLGLTDTQYF.